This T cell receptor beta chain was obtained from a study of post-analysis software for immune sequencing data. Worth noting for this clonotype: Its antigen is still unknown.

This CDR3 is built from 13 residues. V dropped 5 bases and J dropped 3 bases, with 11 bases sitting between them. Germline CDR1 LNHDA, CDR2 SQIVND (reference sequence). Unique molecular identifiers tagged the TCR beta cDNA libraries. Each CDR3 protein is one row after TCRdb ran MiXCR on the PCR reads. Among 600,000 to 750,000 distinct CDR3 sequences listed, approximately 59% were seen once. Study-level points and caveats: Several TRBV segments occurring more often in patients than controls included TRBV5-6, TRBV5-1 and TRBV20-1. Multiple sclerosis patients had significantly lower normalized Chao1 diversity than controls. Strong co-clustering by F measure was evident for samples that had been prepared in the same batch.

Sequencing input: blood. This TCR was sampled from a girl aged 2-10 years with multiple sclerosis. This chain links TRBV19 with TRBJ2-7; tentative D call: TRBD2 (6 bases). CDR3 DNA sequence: TGTGCCAGTAGTCCGGCTAGCGACTACGAGCAGTACTTC. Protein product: CASSPASDYEQYF.